The present entry profiles one TCR beta chain with its context. Its target is unknown. CDR3 size: 14 residues. Germline V lookup: CDR1 SGHAT, CDR2 FQNNGV. Trimming stripped 5 bases from V and 2 bases from J, with 13 bases between. In the PCR, 60 Vbeta and 13 Jbeta primers were used. Original processing methods: An analysis performed later counted about 80 million unique TCR beta chains (approximately 11 million of them shared). The data were produced by immunoSEQ multiplex PCR, yet TCRdb's version contains in-frame clones alone and is incomplete. The V and J calls and the clone size are those of that table, but D and trimming were determined from the DNA. The table records roughly 120,000 clones, 77% of them present only once. The sample belongs to a study of cytomegalovirus exposure and HLA in healthy donors. Regarding the study as a whole: As a later analysis showed, a missense DCLRE1C variant was linked to trimming of TCR beta V- and J-genes. Overall, approximately 150 TCR beta chains were annotated as cytomegalovirus-associated. In an earlier analysis, productive rearrangement rates for most beta V segments clustered near 87% or 30%.

The V and J genes are TRBV11-2 and TRBJ2-7, with a weak D call TRBD1 (5 bases). The sequencing sample was made of PBMCs. This TCR was sampled from a woman aged 40 to 50 in good health and CMV-seropositive. In nucleotides, the CDR3 is TGTGCCAGCAGCCAAACAGGCAAGGCCTACGAGCAGTACTTC. Encoded protein: CASSQTGKAYEQYF.